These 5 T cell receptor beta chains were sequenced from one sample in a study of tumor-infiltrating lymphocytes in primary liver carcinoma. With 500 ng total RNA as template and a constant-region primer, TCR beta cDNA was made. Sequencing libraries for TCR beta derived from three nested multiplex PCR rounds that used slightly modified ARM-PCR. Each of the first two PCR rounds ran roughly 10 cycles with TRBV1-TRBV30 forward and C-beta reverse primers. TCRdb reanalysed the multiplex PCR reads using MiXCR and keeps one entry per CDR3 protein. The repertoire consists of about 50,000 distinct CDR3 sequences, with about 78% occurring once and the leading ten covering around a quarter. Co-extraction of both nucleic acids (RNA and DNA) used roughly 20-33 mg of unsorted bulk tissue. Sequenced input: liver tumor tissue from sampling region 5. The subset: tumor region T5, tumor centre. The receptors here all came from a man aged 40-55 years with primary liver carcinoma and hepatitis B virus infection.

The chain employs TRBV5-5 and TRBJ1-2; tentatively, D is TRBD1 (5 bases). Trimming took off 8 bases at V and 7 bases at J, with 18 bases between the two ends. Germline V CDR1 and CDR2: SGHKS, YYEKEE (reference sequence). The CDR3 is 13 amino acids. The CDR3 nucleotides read TGTGCCAGTAGGGTGCCGGGACCTCCTGGCTACACCTTC. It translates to CASRVPGPPGYTF. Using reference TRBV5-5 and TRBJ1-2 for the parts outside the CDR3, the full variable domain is DAGVTQSPTHLIKTRGQQVTLRCSPISGHKSVSWYQQVLGQGPQFIFQYYEKEERGRGNFPDRFSARQFPNYSSELNVNALLLGDSALYLCASRVPGPPGYTFGSGTRLTVV.

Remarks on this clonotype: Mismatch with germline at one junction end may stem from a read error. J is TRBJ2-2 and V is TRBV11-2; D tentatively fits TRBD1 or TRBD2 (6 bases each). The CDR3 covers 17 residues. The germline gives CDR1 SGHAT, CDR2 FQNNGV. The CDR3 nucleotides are TGTGCCAACAGCTTAGATCATCGGGGTGGGGACACCGGGGGGCTGTTTTTT. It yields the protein CANSLDHRGGDTGGLFF.

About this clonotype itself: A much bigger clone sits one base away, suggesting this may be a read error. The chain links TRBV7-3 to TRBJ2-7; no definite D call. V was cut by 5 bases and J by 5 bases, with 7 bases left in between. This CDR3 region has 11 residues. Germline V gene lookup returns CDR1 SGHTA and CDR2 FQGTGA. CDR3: CASSNCHEQYF. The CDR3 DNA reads TGTGCCAGCAGCAACTGTCACGAGCAGTACTTC. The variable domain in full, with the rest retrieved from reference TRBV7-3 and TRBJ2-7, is GAGVSQTPSNKVTEKGKYVELRCDPISGHTALYWYRQSLGQGPEFLIYFQGTGAADDSGLPNDRFFAVRPEGSVSTLKIQRTERGDSAVYLCASSNCHEQYFGPGTRLTVT.

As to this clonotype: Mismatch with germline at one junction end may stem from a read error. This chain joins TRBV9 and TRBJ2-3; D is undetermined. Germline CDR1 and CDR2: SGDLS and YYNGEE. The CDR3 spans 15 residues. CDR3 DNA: TGTGCCAGCAGCGTAGATCCAGGACGATCAGATACGCCGTATTTT. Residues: CASSVDPGRSDTPYF.

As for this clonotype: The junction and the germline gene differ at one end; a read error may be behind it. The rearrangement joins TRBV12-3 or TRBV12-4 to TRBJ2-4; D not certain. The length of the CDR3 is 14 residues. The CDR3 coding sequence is TGTGCCAGCATTGAAGATTTAGTCAAAACCATTCAGTACTTC. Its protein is CASIEDLVKTIQYF.